The present TCR beta chain was sequenced within a study of graft-versus-host responses after intestinal transplantation (dated by TCRdb to the early 2020s). Regarding the study in general: The transplants that recipients received were multivisceral, liver-intestinal, or isolated intestinal. Bulk TCR-beta CDR3 sequencing was used to track graft-versus-host and host-versus-graft alloreactive T cell clones in the graft, circulation and bone marrow after intestinal transplantation. Rather than being sequenced by the commercial service, samples from a few later patients were sequenced in-house on an Illumina MiSeq and processed with MiXCR. The cohort enrolled 24 intestinal transplant recipients including one retransplant, and 3 patients lacking pretransplant specimens were excluded. Donor T cell macrochimerism was defined as a peak of at least 4% donor T cells among recipient peripheral blood mononuclear cells. Alloreactive clones were identified by sequencing pre-transplant mixed lymphocyte reaction products and comparing these products with unstimulated pre-transplant donor and recipient T cells. Every recipient was given anti-thymocyte globulin induction, then maintenance tacrolimus and steroids for 2 to 4 years.

Blood samples were collected up to 4 times in the first month after transplant and then at least monthly when available. Overall study results and their limits: In patients with donor T cell macrochimerism, the allografts had high GvH to HvG T cell clonal ratios. Early after transplant, declines in HvG clones were associated with peak levels of circulating GvH clones. GvH clones were detected in recipient bone marrow, and some of these GvH clones were observed earlier in ileal mucosa or blood, consistent with an intestinal mucosal origin. The relatively low number and heterogeneity of intestinal transplant patients limited the conclusions.

Libraries were built with the immunoSEQ multiplex PCR assay. Adaptive Biotechnologies carried out high-throughput TCR-beta CDR3 sequencing of genomic DNA for most patients. Under the source paper's analysis protocol: TCR sequencing data for 18 patients were retrieved from Adaptive's ImmunoSEQ software; a few other patients were processed with MiXCR and VDJtools. CDR3 nucleotide sequences shared between donor and recipient were removed because their origin could not be assigned. To count as alloreactive, a clone needed at least 2-fold expansion over unstimulated cells and a minimum CFSE-low frequency of 0.002% (template counts) or 0.001% (read counts). Mappable clones were those detected in sequenced pre-transplant spleen, lymph node, or MLR CFSE-low populations of the donor or recipient. The cumulative frequency of alloreactive clones was calculated as a percentage of all sequences, weighted by copy number. Entries here come from immuneACCESS through TCRdb and include only in-frame sequences with V and J called. Some clones fail to appear in such tables; in the studies checked, an unresolved V gene covers under half of the shortfall, and the cause of the remainder is unknown. D and trimming come from the DNA, and the V and J calls and clone size come from that table. The sample table lists 20,000 or so clones, 90% of them with a count of one. The top ten clones comprise roughly 1.9% of the sample.

A word on this clone: The antigen this receptor binds is unknown. Base-call qualities are not available, and no considerably larger clone is one nucleotide away.

The CDR3, cysteine through phenylalanine, is 11 amino acids long. The read is trimmed to its CDR3 DNA, 33 bases read in frame from base 1. At the junction V is shortened by 6 bases and J by 3 bases, with 5 bases in between. Looking up the germline V gene yields CDR1 SNHLY and CDR2 FYNNEI. The chain employs TRBV2 and TRBJ2-5; the D segment cannot be called with confidence. The specimen was PBMCs, collected 350 to 400 days after transplant. The sequence derives from a human patient who received an intestinal transplant, so some T cells may come from the graft donor. The nucleotides are TGTGCCAGCAGCAGGAAAGAGACCCAGTACTTC. Its translation is CASSRKETQYF.